The sequence of this TCR beta chain was determined in a study of CD8 T cells in Susac syndrome. Whole-study results and caveats: The study conceded that relatively few individuals underwent its TCR sequencing and HLA analysis.

The CDR3 has 15 amino acids. Looked up from germline, CDR1 is LNHDA and CDR2 is SQIVND (reference sequence). J was trimmed by 0 bases and V by 6 bases; bases with no gene match: 3. Details on this clonotype: The antigen remains unidentified.

cDNA came from about 0.51 to 1 ug RNA primed by random hexamers. Amplification of the TCR beta CDR3 was carried out by immunoSEQ multiplex PCR, which spanned a total of 54 Vbeta and 13 Jbeta segments. TCRdb re-called the immunoSEQ multiplex PCR reads with MiXCR, one entry per CDR3 protein. The table lists roughly 120,000 distinct CDR3 sequences, roughly 93% of them singletons. CD8+ and CD4+ T cells were negatively isolated; TEMRA cells were FACS-enriched. The sample was CD8+ T cells from PBMCs. This TCR came from a human donor with multiple sclerosis. J is TRBJ2-1 and V is TRBV19; 9 nucleotides match TRBD2. The CDR3: CASRDSGSSYNEQFF. The CDR3 DNA is TGTGCCAGTAGGGATAGCGGGAGCTCCTACAATGAGCAGTTCTTC.